This TCR beta chain derives from a study of glioma-infiltrating T cells after dendritic cell vaccination. Germline CDR1 and CDR2: SGHNT and YENEEA. The CDR3 sequence is 16 residues long. The V segment lost 0 bases and the J segment 3 bases; nucleotides outside the gene matches: 3. The study's findings and limits: Few patients contributed both blood and tumor specimens.

For this clone: Its target is unknown.

Patients had residual fresh-frozen tumor tissue and more than two years of survival data. Before vaccination, two weeks after the third vaccination, and at progression, PBMC were collected. This table comes from immunoSEQ multiplex PCR, and its TCRdb copy is limited to in-frame clones, with some not included. The sample includes about 96,000 clones, around three quarters of them seen just once. This specimen consisted of blood, obtained before dendritic cell vaccination. The TCR was taken from a human donor with glioblastoma. The chain employs TRBV11-3 and TRBJ2-2, with 8 nucleotides matching TRBD2. CDR3 nucleotides: TGTGCCAGCAGCTTAGAGCTAGCGGGTTACACCGGGGAGCTGTTTTTT. This sequence encodes CASSLELAGYTGELFF.